Below are 9 T cell receptor beta chains sequenced from a single sample in a study of Graves' ophthalmopathy and Graves' hyperthyroidism (dated by TCRdb to between 2017 and 2018). Instrument on record: Illumina HiSeq 2000. For repertoire sequencing, TCR beta CDR3 regions were amplified from RNA transcripts. The first round was an RT-PCR using HTBI primers with the Qiagen OneStep RT-PCR kit, and this first round was followed by a second-round multiplex PCR, then size selection and purification. TCRdb ran its own pipeline on the public reads, namely fastp trimming at Q25 and MiXCR clone calling, and kept in-frame beta chains. Duplicate CDR3 protein sequences are folded into a single record with the most common DNA and genes. This sample comprises roughly 500,000 distinct CDR3 sequences, around an eighth of them detected only once. More than 8.5% of the sample is in the top ten clones. The sequenced material came from blood. The source is a woman in her twenties or thirties with Graves' ophthalmopathy. Donor details come from another sample of the same person, matched by shared clones.

This clonotype was picked up many times. The chain couples TRBV6-1 to TRBJ2-7; perhaps TRBD1 as D (5 bases). Germline lookup yields CDR1 MNHNS and CDR2 SASEGT. Trimming took off 4 bases at V and 4 bases at J, with 17 bases between the two ends. The CDR3 length is 15 residues. CDR3: CASSGHSWGVYEQYF. The DNA of the CDR3 is TGTGCCAGCAGTGGTCATTCATGGGGCGTATACGAGCAGTACTTC.

The gene calls are TRBV6-1 and TRBJ1-1; TRBD1 aligns across 12 bases. J gave up 2 bases and V 8 bases, and 6 bases lay outside the gene matches. Looked up from germline, CDR1 is MNHNS and CDR2 is SASEGT. The CDR3 loop spans 15 amino acids. The CDR3 reads CASYLGQGANTEAFF. The CDR3 nucleotides are TGTGCCAGCTACCTGGGACAGGGGGCCAACACTGAAGCTTTCTTT.

Comments on this clonotype: A read error may account for a junction end that differs from germline. This chain joins TRBV28 and TRBJ1-1; no clear D gene. The V gene's germline CDR1 is MDHEN and CDR2 SYDVKM. The CDR3 runs to 13 residues. The CDR3 DNA reads TGTGCCAGCAGTCCGACGGGCCGTACAAAGTCGGTCTTT. Translation: CASSPTGRTKSVF.

This clonotype has ten or more counts. The chain couples TRBV24-1 to TRBJ2-2; perhaps TRBD1 as D (8 bases). The CDR3 runs 17 residues. Trimming pared 0 bases from V and 5 bases from J, leaving 15 bases between. Germline V lookup: CDR1 KGHDR, CDR2 SFDVKD. CDR3 sequence (DNA): TGTGCCACCAGTGATTTGCGTGGACAGGGAGGGACCGGGGAGCTGTTTTTT. Its translation: CATSDLRGQGGTGELFF.

This clonotype was seen only a few times. Since a much larger clone is just one base distant, this may be a read error. V gene TRBV6-5 combines with J gene TRBJ1-1, with D perhaps TRBD1 (5 bases). This CDR3 is built from 13 residues. Germline V CDR1 and CDR2: MNHEY, SVGAGI. The V end was cut by 0 bases, the J end by 6 bases, with 8 bases between. The CDR3 is CASSYSGGSEAFF. CDR3 nucleotide sequence: TGTGCCAGCAGTTACTCGGGGGGGTCTGAAGCTTTCTTT.

The chain links TRBV6-1 to TRBJ1-2; D is undetermined. The germline V gene has CDR1 MNHNS and CDR2 SASEGT. V dropped 10 bases and J dropped 2 bases, with 17 bases sitting between them. CDR3 size: 14 residues. The CDR3 sequence is CATSPGRQNYGYTF. CDR3 DNA: TGTGCCACCTCGCCGGGGAGGCAAAACTATGGCTACACCTTC.

This chain links TRBV15 with TRBJ2-7; TRBD1 is a possible D gene (5 bases). CDR3 length: 19 residues. CDR1 and CDR2 from the germline V gene are LNHNV and YYDKDF (reference sequence). V gave up 1 base and J gave up 4 bases, with 26 bases separating them. CDR3 sequence (DNA): TGTGCCACCAGCAGAGCTGAGACAGCAAGTAGGGTCCTAGAATACGAGCAGTACTTC. Residues: CATSRAETASRVLEYEQYF.

Notes on this clonotype: The germline gene is not matched at one end of the junction; a read error may be the cause. The chain couples TRBV6-2 or TRBV6-3 to TRBJ2-7, with D maybe TRBD1 (6 bases). CDR1 is MNHEY, CDR2 SVGEGT, per germline. The CDR3 spans 14 residues. The CDR3 DNA reads as TGTGCCGGCCACAGGGCCCACCGGCTCTACGAGCAGTGCTTC. It codes for CAGHRAHRLYEQCF.

This clonotype was seen ten or more times. V gene TRBV12-3 or TRBV12-4 combines with J gene TRBJ1-5; 8 bases line up with TRBD1. This CDR3 comprises 14 residues. The junction had 2 bases not matched to a gene; V was cut back by 6 bases and J by 1 base. The CDR3 loop is CASSWTGSNQPQHF. CDR3 nucleotide sequence: TGTGCCAGCAGCTGGACAGGGAGCAATCAGCCCCAGCATTTT.